The sequence of this TCR beta chain was determined in a study of blood T cell repertoires in COVID-19. On the study more broadly: Spain, Italy and the United States supplied samples that represented acute and convalescent COVID-19. Sources were T cells, B-cell-depleted T cells, or PBMCs; the material itself was cDNA or gDNA.

Original handling: Amplified reference gene primers provided the basis for estimating nucleated cell counts. TCRdb's copy holds only in-frame clones and misses some; the assay was immunoSEQ multiplex PCR. V and J calls and clone size follow that table, whereas D and trimming were derived from the DNA. Found here are 60,000 to 65,000 clones, roughly 90% of them singletons; the top ten hold over 3.5%. The CDR3 has 11 amino acids. J was trimmed by 6 bases and V by 5 bases; bases with no gene match: 2. Germline CDR1 GTSNPN, CDR2 SVGIG (reference sequence). The rearrangement uses TRBV30 and TRBJ1-2; 8 nucleotides agree with TRBD1. The material sequenced was peripheral blood. This TCR was sampled from a man over 45 with active COVID-19. For the CDR3, the DNA is TGTGCCTGGGACAGGGGCAATGGCTACACCTTC. Its translation is CAWDRGNGYTF.